This TCR beta chain was captured in a study of T cell repertoires in cytomegalovirus infection. Across the whole study: Alongside well-studied HLA-B-restricted CMV epitopes, recently identified HLA-C-restricted CMV epitopes were also used. Carrying CMV and the relevant HLA type showed in public TCR beta signatures.

Each CDR3 protein is one row after TCRdb ran MiXCR on the reads. The table lists 20,000 to 25,000 distinct CDR3 sequences, approximately 46% of them singletons. This clonotype has at least ten counts. Its target is unknown. Study results and caveats: Dominating the ex vivo response were HLA-C-restricted CMV-specific TCR beta clonotypes. Carriers of CMV and the relevant HLA type were discriminated by public TCR beta frequency.

The sample was CD8+ T cells from cultured PBMCs, taken from culture after CMV antigen stimulation. The TCR originated in a human donor in good health (CMV status not recorded). Some clones in this sample may be carry-over from other donors' samples.

The CDR3 here is CAISESAAGRYNEQFF. The CDR3, as DNA: TGTGCCATCAGTGAGTCCGCCGCGGGACGGTACAATGAGCAGTTCTTC. This chain uses TRBV10-3 with TRBJ2-1; possible D gene TRBD2, 6 bases. The germline CDR1 and CDR2 sequences are ENHRY and SYGVKD. The CDR3 has 16 amino acids. The V gene lost 0 bases and the J gene lost 4 bases, with 13 bases spanning the gap.